Included here is one T cell receptor beta chain sequence, with context. This entry comes from a study of shared clonotypes between healthy human individuals. This CDR3 contains 15 residues. V was shortened by 0 bases and J by 2 bases, with 10 bases between the two germline ends. Germline loops: CDR1 SGHRS, CDR2 YFSETQ. Unsorted PBMC DNA underwent sequencing on ten immunoSEQ deep assay plates. TCRdb's table, derived via immunoSEQ multiplex PCR, lists solely in-frame clones and lacks some. This table has 450,000 to 600,000 clones, 79% appearing once. Genomic DNA for unsorted samples was obtained from about 90 million PBMCs.

The rearrangement joins TRBV5-1 to TRBJ2-3; D not resolved. The sequence was collected from a woman aged 40 to 50 in good health. Some clones in this sample may be carry-over from other donors' samples. The sample consisted of PBMCs. CDR3 protein: CASSLAGYTTDTQYF. Written as DNA, the CDR3 is TGCGCCAGCAGCTTGGCGGGTTATACCACAGATACGCAGTATTTT.